These 29 T cell receptor beta chains share one sample of origin, sequenced in a study of blood T cell repertoires in COVID-19. TCRdb's copy holds only in-frame clones and misses some; the assay was immunoSEQ multiplex PCR. The repertoire has about 270,000 clones, approximately 86% of them found once; the top ten carry around 4.2%. The sample consisted of peripheral blood. The receptors were sampled from a woman aged 50 to 65 with active or convalescent COVID-19.

The rearrangement joins TRBV7-3 to TRBJ2-7; tentatively, D is TRBD1 (6 bases). The CDR3 extends over 16 amino acids. V was trimmed by 0 bases and J by 7 bases, leaving 19 bases between them. The V gene's germline CDR1 is SGHTA and CDR2 FQGTGA. CDR3 sequence (DNA): TGTGCCAGCAGCTTAACGGGTGGGGGCACCCTTGGGGAGCAGTACTTC. Translating it yields CASSLTGGGTLGEQYF.

The V gene is TRBV7-2, the J gene TRBJ1-2; D may be TRBD1 (6 bases). V lost 3 bases, J lost 4 bases, and 12 bases lay in between. Germline loops: CDR1 SGHTA, CDR2 FQGNSA. There are 14 residues in the CDR3. The CDR3 sequence is CASSFQGISYGYTF. CDR3 in DNA: TGTGCCAGCAGCTTTCAGGGGATATCCTATGGCTACACCTTC. Using reference TRBV7-2 and TRBJ1-2 for the parts outside the CDR3, the full variable domain is GAGVSQSPSNKVTEKGKDVELRCDPISGHTALYWYRQSLGQGLEFLIYFQGNSAPDKSGLPSDRFSAERTGGSVSTLTIQRTQQEDSAVYLCASSFQGISYGYTFGSGTRLTVV.

J is TRBJ1-2 and V is TRBV2; the match to TRBD1 covers 9 bases. Germline trimming cut 5 bases from V and 8 bases from J; bases unmatched to any gene: 6. Germline V gives CDR1 SNHLY, CDR2 FYNNEI. This CDR3 is 13 amino acids long. The CDR3 DNA reads TGTGCCAGCAGTCTGGGGACAGGGCAAGGCTACACCTTC. This encodes CASSLGTGQGYTF.

The V and J genes are TRBV29-1 and TRBJ2-1; maybe TRBD2 (6 bases). From germline, CDR1 is SQVTM and CDR2 ANQGSEA. The V and J ends lost 0 bases and 6 bases respectively, with 15 bases between them. CDR3 size: 15 residues. The CDR3 spells CSVEDDPGGANEQFF. CDR3 nucleotide sequence: TGCAGCGTTGAAGATGACCCCGGAGGGGCCAATGAGCAGTTCTTC.

This rearrangement joins TRBV7-9 to TRBJ1-3; 8 nucleotides match TRBD1. The CDR3 is 13 residues long. CDR1 is SEHNR, CDR2 FQNEAQ, per germline (reference sequence). V shed 9 bases, J shed 2 bases, and the junction held 3 bases outside the gene matches. DNA of the CDR3: TGTGCCAGGCAGGACAGGGCTGGAAACACCATATATTTT. Its protein product is CARQDRAGNTIYF.

V and J are TRBV23-1 and TRBJ2-7; 8 bases match TRBD2. TRBV23-1 is annotated as an ORF whose role is uncertain. The CDR3 has 17 residues. V gave up 6 bases and J gave up 0 bases; unmatched junction bases: 13. CDR3 DNA: TGCGCCAGCAGCCCGACCGAGCTAGCGGGCCTCTCCTACGAGCAGTACTTC. This sequence encodes CASSPTELAGLSYEQYF.

The rearrangement uses TRBV3-1 (or the pseudogene TRBV3-2) and TRBJ2-3, with D possibly TRBD1 on 5 matching bases. Germline V gene lookup returns CDR1 LGHDT and CDR2 YNNKEL (reference sequence). Deletions cut 4 bases from V and 3 bases from J, with 17 bases between. CDR3 length: 16 residues. CDR3 in amino acids: CASSPDRVRGTDTQYF. The CDR3, as DNA: TGTGCCAGCAGCCCCGACCGTGTAAGGGGAACAGATACGCAGTATTTT.

The chain is built from TRBV6-5 and TRBJ2-1; 7 nucleotides line up with TRBD2. The CDR3 is 13 amino acids. CDR1 MNHEY and CDR2 SVGAGI come from the germline V gene. V was clipped by 8 bases and J by 8 bases; unmatched bases: 9. The CDR3, as DNA: TGTGCCAGCGAAGAGACTGGGAGGGATGAGCAGTTCTTC. Protein product: CASEETGRDEQFF.

This chain uses TRBV7-3 with TRBJ2-3; no reliable D call. This CDR3 comprises 12 residues. Germline lookup yields CDR1 SGHTA and CDR2 FQGTGA. Between the trimmed V and J ends, which lost 4 bases and 4 bases, there was a span of 6 bases. CDR3 DNA: TGTGCCAGCAGCTCACACCCAGATACGCAGTATTTT. It yields the protein CASSSHPDTQYF. Full variable domain (rest looked up from reference TRBV7-3 and TRBJ2-3): GAGVSQTPSNKVTEKGKYVELRCDPISGHTALYWYRQSLGQGPEFLIYFQGTGAADDSGLPNDRFFAVRPEGSVSTLKIQRTERGDSAVYLCASSSHPDTQYFGPGTRLTVL.

The rearrangement joins TRBV6-1 to TRBJ1-5; D is ambiguous. Germline CDR1 is MNHNS and CDR2 is SASEGT. V was cut by 2 bases and J by 0 bases, with 26 bases left in between. This CDR3 contains 21 residues. The CDR3 DNA follows: TGTGCCAGCAGTGAAATTCGACCAATCTTTCTCGGGGTGGATAGCAATCAGCCCCAGCATTTT. It encodes CASSEIRPIFLGVDSNQPQHF.

The chain has TRBV5-5 and TRBJ2-3; possible D gene TRBD1, 5 bases. Germline V CDR1 and CDR2: SGHKS, YYEKEE (reference sequence). The CDR3 runs to 14 residues. Trimming cost V 7 bases and J 2 bases, with 14 bases left between them. CDR3 loop: CASDRQNPTDTQYF. CDR3 nucleotides: TGTGCCAGCGATCGACAGAACCCCACAGATACGCAGTATTTT.

V and J are TRBV3-1 (or the pseudogene TRBV3-2) and TRBJ2-5, with 10 bases fitting TRBD2. Trimming removed 0 bases from V and 6 bases from J; junction bases left unmatched: 7. This CDR3 comprises 16 residues. From germline, CDR1 is LGHDT and CDR2 YNNKEL (reference sequence). The DNA of the CDR3 is TGTGCCAGCAGCCAAGATCTTGGGACTAGCGTAAAGACCCAGTACTTC. Amino acid sequence: CASSQDLGTSVKTQYF.

The chain uses TRBV11-2 and TRBJ2-7; the D is unclear. Germline loops: CDR1 SGHAT, CDR2 FQNNGV. This CDR3 is 11 amino acids long. V dropped 3 bases and J dropped 2 bases, with 2 bases sitting between them. CDR3 sequence: CASSFAYEQYF. In DNA, the CDR3 is TGTGCCAGCAGCTTCGCCTACGAGCAGTACTTC.

The chain is built from TRBV28 and TRBJ2-2; 8 bases fit TRBD1. CDR1 is MDHEN and CDR2 is SYDVKM in the germline V gene. After removal of 2 bases from V and 4 bases from J, the junction contained 12 bases not matched to a gene. The CDR3 has 18 residues. The CDR3 is CASSLGRPDRAFTGELFF. The CDR3 nucleotides are TGTGCCAGCAGTTTAGGTCGTCCGGACAGGGCCTTCACCGGGGAGCTGTTTTTT.

This clone appeared once. The chain has TRBV11-3 and TRBJ2-2, with 10 nucleotides matching TRBD1. This CDR3 is 15 amino acids long. V was clipped by 5 bases and J by 3 bases; unmatched bases: 3. Germline loops: CDR1 SGHNT, CDR2 YENEEA. DNA of the CDR3: TGTGCCAGCAGCACCGGACAGGGGGACACCGGGGAGCTGTTTTTT. Encoded protein: CASSTGQGDTGELFF.

The chain couples TRBV4-1 to TRBJ2-5; D is undetermined. The CDR3 runs to 15 residues. Trimming left V 1 base short and J 1 base short, with 10 bases between. The V gene's germline CDR1 is MGHRA and CDR2 YSYEKL. In DNA, the CDR3 is TGCGCCAGCAGCCAAGTGGTGGCCTTCCAAGAGACCCAGTACTTC. Encoded protein: CASSQVVAFQETQYF.

This clone was seen a single time. The same CDR3 is also encoded by other DNA sequences in this sample. The genes are TRBV14 and TRBJ1-2, with 8 bases lining up with TRBD1. The CDR3 is 13 amino acids. In germline, CDR1 is SGHDN, CDR2 FVKESK. The junction had 3 bases not matched to a gene; V was cut back by 4 bases and J by 5 bases. In nucleotides, the CDR3 is TGTGCCAGCAGCCCCGGACAGGGTTATGGCTACACCTTC. Protein product: CASSPGQGYGYTF.

V gene TRBV29-1 combines with J gene TRBJ1-2; D possibly corresponds to TRBD1 (5 bases). The CDR3 consists of 15 residues. Germline CDR1 reads SQVTM; CDR2 reads ANQGSEA. V shed 8 bases and J shed 4 bases, with 23 bases lying between them. The CDR3 DNA is TGCAGCTCCTTAAGCCTCCAGGGAGGACTCTATGGCTACACCTTC. This sequence encodes CSSLSLQGGLYGYTF. The whole variable domain, remainder taken from reference TRBV29-1 and TRBJ1-2, is SAVISQKPSRDICQRGTSLTIQCQVDSQVTMMFWYRQQPGQSLTLIATANQGSEATYESGFVIDKFPISRPNLTFSTLTVSNMSPEDSSIYLCSSLSLQGGLYGYTFGSGTRLTVV.

The rearrangement links TRBV5-1 to TRBJ1-1; TRBD1 aligns across 7 bases. V lost 4 bases to trimming and J lost 0 bases; unmatched junction nucleotides: 9. Germline CDR1 SGHRS, CDR2 YFSETQ. This CDR3 has 16 amino acids. Here the CDR3 reads CASSPITGELNTEAFF. DNA for the CDR3: TGCGCCAGCAGCCCGATTACAGGGGAACTGAACACTGAAGCTTTCTTT.

The genes are TRBV11-1 and TRBJ2-3; D unresolved. With 0 bases removed from V and 11 bases from J, the gap between germline ends came to 18 bases. The germline V gene has CDR1 SGHAT and CDR2 FQDESV (reference sequence). The CDR3 has 15 amino acids. For the CDR3, the DNA is TGTGCCAGCAGCTTAGCATGGGCCCCTCTAAAGGAGCAGTATTTT. Translating gives CASSLAWAPLKEQYF. The variable domain in full, with the rest retrieved from reference TRBV11-1 and TRBJ2-3, is EAEVAQSPRYKITEKSQAVAFWCDPISGHATLYWYRQILGQGPELLVQFQDESVVDDSQLPKDRFSAERLKGVDSTLKIQPAELGDSAMYLCASSLAWAPLKEQYFGPGTRLTVL.

This clone appeared a few times. The chain joins TRBV25-1 to TRBJ1-2; D perhaps matches TRBD1 (6 bases). Deletions cut 2 bases from V and 5 bases from J, with 12 bases between. The germline gives CDR1 MGHDK, CDR2 SYGVNS. The CDR3 loop spans 14 amino acids. The CDR3 here is CASSEGGYRYGYTF. Written as DNA, the CDR3 is TGTGCCAGCAGTGAAGGGGGCTATCGGTATGGCTACACCTTC.

The chain combines TRBV2 with TRBJ1-2; D possibly corresponds to TRBD1 (6 bases). Between the trimmed V and J ends, which lost 5 bases and 6 bases, there was a span of 16 bases. CDR1 is SNHLY and CDR2 is FYNNEI in the germline V gene. This CDR3 is built from 14 residues. CDR3 nucleotides: TGTGCCAGCAGTCAACAGGGATTAGGGGATGGCTACACCTTC. It yields the protein CASSQQGLGDGYTF.

The chain joins TRBV19 to TRBJ1-1; 10 nucleotides agree with TRBD1. There are 17 residues in the CDR3. V lost 5 bases to trimming and J lost 7 bases; unmatched junction nucleotides: 16. CDR1 LNHDA and CDR2 SQIVND come from the germline V gene (reference sequence). The CDR3 bases are TGTGCCAGTAGTCTGACAGGGGGCACCCCCCGGATTGATGAAGCTTTCTTT. Its translation is CASSLTGGTPRIDEAFF.

The chain employs TRBV5-1 and TRBJ2-7, with 7 bases identical to TRBD1. Germline CDR1 reads SGHRS; CDR2 reads YFSETQ. The CDR3 sequence is 14 residues long. V was pared by 4 bases and J by 2 bases, with 6 bases of the junction left unmatched. Here the CDR3 DNA reads TGCGCCAGCAGCAAAGGACAGGAACCCTACGAGCAGTACTTC. Translating gives CASSKGQEPYEQYF.

The CDR3 nucleotides read TGTGCCAGCAGCGCCTTAGACACCGGGGAGCTGTTTTTT. Translation: CASSALDTGELFF. This chain connects TRBV9 to TRBJ2-2; D remains ambiguous. Trimming stripped 3 bases from V and 3 bases from J, with 6 bases between. The CDR3 covers 13 residues. Germline V CDR1 and CDR2: SGDLS, YYNGEE.

The rearrangement uses TRBV4-1 and TRBJ2-7, with 10 bases matching TRBD1. Germline CDR1 is MGHRA and CDR2 is YSYEKL. CDR3 length equals 14 residues. Trimming took 3 bases from V and 5 from J; bases not matched to a gene: 4. CDR3 DNA: TGCGCCAGCAGCCACCCTGGACAGGGGGACGAGCAGTACTTC. It encodes CASSHPGQGDEQYF.

V usage is TRBV10-3 and J usage is TRBJ1-5; D unclear. Germline CDR1 and CDR2: ENHRY and SYGVKD. The CDR3 extends over 13 amino acids. The V end lost 4 bases, the J end lost 0 bases, and 4 bases lay between the germline ends. CDR3 bases: TGTGCCATCAGTGCCAATAGCAATCAGCCCCAGCATTTT. This codes for CAISANSNQPQHF.

V and J are TRBV7-8 and TRBJ1-1; D is undetermined. This CDR3 comprises 15 residues. V dropped 1 base and J dropped 4 bases, with 13 bases sitting between them. Per germline, CDR1 SGHVS and CDR2 FQNEAQ. DNA of the CDR3: TGTGCCAGCAGCTTAGTCACTTCTCCATTCACTGAAGCTTTCTTT. Translation gives CASSLVTSPFTEAFF. The variable domain in full, with the rest retrieved from reference TRBV7-8 and TRBJ1-1, is GAGVSQSPRYKVAKRGQDVALRCDPISGHVSLFWYQQALGQGPEFLTYFQNEAQLDKSGLPSDRFFAERPEGSVSTLKIQRTQQEDSAVYLCASSLVTSPFTEAFFGQGTRLTVV.

The chain uses TRBV3-1 (or the pseudogene TRBV3-2) and TRBJ2-7, with a weak D call TRBD2 (6 bases). V dropped 1 base and J dropped 4 bases, with 17 bases sitting between them. The CDR3 is 16 amino acids. Germline V lookup: CDR1 LGHDT, CDR2 YNNKEL (reference sequence). CDR3 nucleotide sequence: TGTGCCAGCAGCCAAGGATCTGGGACTCTCTCATACGAGCAGTACTTC. It is translated as CASSQGSGTLSYEQYF.